These T cell receptor beta chains were read from a single sample in a study of Ad26.COV2.S vaccination and SARS-CoV-2 variants. Assay used: immunoSEQ multiplex PCR; TCRdb lists only in-frame clones, some missing. This sample carries some 320,000 clones, 86% of them seen once, and the ten largest clones take approximately 1.9%. This sample comprised peripheral blood, obtained in a trial of Ad26.COV2.S vaccine versus placebo. Every receptor here comes from a person between 18 and 65 years old who received the Ad26.COV2.S COVID-19 vaccine or a placebo. The CDR3 runs from the conserved cysteine through the conserved F or W. The D gene is left open where the match is weak. Rows may omit the clone size; those that give it use once, few, many or a size class.

V,size,J,D,DNA,CDR3
TRBV5-1,.,TRBJ2-1,TRBD2,TGCGCCAGCAGCCCGACTTCCGGGACTAGAAATGAGCAGTTCTTC,CASSPTSGTRNEQFF
TRBV10-3,.,TRBJ2-7,TRBD2,TGTGCCATCCCACATGGTGGACTAGCGGGGGTGCGAGACATTCCCTACGAGCAGTACTTC,CAIPHGGLAGVRDIPYEQYF
TRBV9,.,TRBJ2-1,TRBD2,TGTGCCAGCAGCGTTAGCGGGGGGACATACAATGAGCAGTTCTTC,CASSVSGGTYNEQFF
TRBV7-9,once,TRBJ1-2,.,TGTGCCAGCAGCGTAAAGGGTTCGGCCCCGCGTTATGGCTACACCTTC,CASSVKGSAPRYGYTF
TRBV2,.,TRBJ1-5,.,TGTGCCAGCAGTGGATTAGACCCGAGAGGCAATCAGCCCCAGCATTTT,CASSGLDPRGNQPQHF
TRBV10-2,.,TRBJ2-5,.,TGCGCCAGCAGGGGGGGGCTAGAAGAGACCCAGTACTTC,CASRGGLEETQYF
TRBV11-3,.,TRBJ2-1,TRBD2,TGTGCCAGCTCCTCCGGACTAGCGGGGGGGCCATACAATGAGCAGTTCTTC,CASSSGLAGGPYNEQFF
TRBV5-1,.,TRBJ2-7,TRBD2,TGCGCCAGCAGCTTGGCGGGACTATGGGACGGGGAGCAGTACTTC,CASSLAGLWDGEQYF
TRBV18,.,TRBJ2-1,TRBD1,TGTGCCAGCTCACCAAAGGGTAAAGGGGGCGCGGGCAATGAGCAGTTCTTC,CASSPKGKGGAGNEQFF
TRBV9,few,TRBJ1-1,TRBD1,TGTGCCAGCAGCGGGGGACAGGGGGTCTACACTGAAGCTTTCTTT,CASSGGQGVYTEAFF
TRBV5-6,few,TRBJ2-7,.,TGTGCCAGCAGCCATAACAAAGGGGGCGAGCAGTACTTC,CASSHNKGGEQYF
TRBV7-9,.,TRBJ1-1,.,TGTGCCAGCAGCTTTCCGGGGGCAGGGGCCACTGAAGCTTTCTTT,CASSFPGAGATEAFF
TRBV5-1,.,TRBJ2-3,.,TGCGCCAGCAGCGTCCGGGACACCCGCACAGATACGCAGTATTTT,CASSVRDTRTDTQYF
TRBV4-3,.,TRBJ1-6,.,TGCGCCAGCAGCCAAGAAGGGCCGGAAAGTAGCTCCTATAATTCACCCCTCCACTTT,CASSQEGPESSSYNSPLHF
TRBV30,.,TRBJ1-3,.,TGTGCCTGGAGTGGGACAGACTCTGGAAACACCATATATTTT,CAWSGTDSGNTIYF
TRBV19,.,TRBJ2-5,.,TGTGCCAGTAGGGAGGCCAAGGGGAAGACCCAGTACTTC,CASREAKGKTQYF
TRBV18,.,TRBJ1-1,.,TGTGCCAGCTCTCCGGACGGAGGCGGCACTGAAGCTTTCTTT,CASSPDGGGTEAFF
TRBV19,.,TRBJ1-5,.,TGTGCCAGTTCACCGACCCGAGGACAGCCCCAGCATTTT,CASSPTRGQPQHF
TRBV27,.,TRBJ2-5,TRBD2,TGTGCCAGCAGTTTTAGGGCGGGGGTCCAAGAGACCCAGTACTTC,CASSFRAGVQETQYF
TRBV5-4,few,TRBJ2-5,.,TGTGCCAGCAGCCTCCCCACTCAAGAGACCCAGTACTTC,CASSLPTQETQYF
TRBV10-3,.,TRBJ1-3,.,TGTGCCATCAGTGAGTCACCTACAGGGCGCTCTGGAAACACCATATATTTT,CAISESPTGRSGNTIYF
TRBV6-2/TRBV6-3,once,TRBJ2-2,.,TGTGCCAGCAGTTACGACGGCCTACGACGGGAGCTGTTTTTT,CASSYDGLRRELFF
TRBV4-1,few,TRBJ1-2,TRBD1,TGCGCCAGCAGCCCCCAGGGGGCGGGGAACTATGGCTACACCTTC,CASSPQGAGNYGYTF
TRBV19,.,TRBJ2-5,TRBD1,TGTGCCAGTAGTATAGGGACAGGGATTGGAGAGACCCAGTACTTC,CASSIGTGIGETQYF
TRBV6-6,.,TRBJ1-2,.,TGTGCCAGCAGTGGAAGTGCCGGGGGGGACTATGGCTACACCTTC,CASSGSAGGDYGYTF
TRBV29-1,.,TRBJ2-3,TRBD2,TGCAGCGTTGTTCGGCTAGCGGGGATATCAGATACGCAGTATTTT,CSVVRLAGISDTQYF
TRBV7-2,.,TRBJ1-6,.,TGTGCCAGCAGCTTAGCACAGCGAGATTCACCCCTCCACTTT,CASSLAQRDSPLHF
TRBV3-1/TRBV3-2,.,TRBJ2-1,.,TGTGCCAGCAGCCCCCACCCATCCGGGACCACCGACAATGAGCAGTTCTTC,CASSPHPSGTTDNEQFF
TRBV10-3,.,TRBJ1-1,.,TGTGCCATCAGCCCCACGGGGCTGCCGAACACTGAAGCTTTCTTT,CAISPTGLPNTEAFF
TRBV5-1,few,TRBJ1-2,.,TGCGCCAGCAGCTTGAACCAGGATGGCTACACCTTC,CASSLNQDGYTF
TRBV7-9,.,TRBJ2-7,.,TGTGCCAGCACCCTGGCCGGGGGGCCTCTCGAGCAGTACTTC,CASTLAGGPLEQYF
TRBV6-2/TRBV6-3,.,TRBJ1-5,TRBD1,TGTGCCAGCAGTTACAAGCAATTCGGGACAGGGAAAGAAGGCAATCAGCCCCAGCATTTT,CASSYKQFGTGKEGNQPQHF
TRBV20-1,.,TRBJ1-1,.,TGCAGTGCGTACAGGAACACTGAAGCTTTCTTT,CSAYRNTEAFF
TRBV7-9,few,TRBJ2-7,.,TGTGCCAGCAGCCGGTCGATTTGGGGCCGAGCTGCCTACGAGCAGTACTTC,CASSRSIWGRAAYEQYF
TRBV4-1,.,TRBJ1-4,.,TGCGCCAGCAGCCAAGATTTCAGGGTAGGGGAAAAACTGTTTTTT,CASSQDFRVGEKLFF
TRBV5-4,.,TRBJ2-1,TRBD2,TGTGCCAGCAGCTTGGCTGTGGCTAGCGGGGCTTTCTACAATGAGCAGTTCTTC,CASSLAVASGAFYNEQFF
TRBV2,.,TRBJ1-1,.,TGTGCCAGCAGTGACAGGACCCCGAACACTGAAGCTTTCTTT,CASSDRTPNTEAFF
TRBV30,.,TRBJ2-2,TRBD2,TGTGCCTGGAGTCCCCGCAGCGGGGGGCTCTTCGGGGAGCTGTTTTTT,CAWSPRSGGLFGELFF
TRBV14,once,TRBJ2-7,.,TGTGCCAGCAGCCATACTCTTACAGGGACCTACGAGCAGTACTTC,CASSHTLTGTYEQYF
TRBV30,.,TRBJ1-1,.,TGTGCCTGGAGCACAGGTGAACGGTACACTGAAGCTTTCTTT,CAWSTGERYTEAFF
TRBV7-8,.,TRBJ1-1,.,TGTGCCAGCAGCTTAGTGGAACAGGCCCGGAACACTGAAGCTTTCTTT,CASSLVEQARNTEAFF
TRBV5-6,.,TRBJ1-6,TRBD1,TGTGCCAGCAGCTGGGAGGGGACAGGGGGATCACCCCTCCACTTT,CASSWEGTGGSPLHF
TRBV3-1/TRBV3-2,.,TRBJ2-4,TRBD2,TGTGCCAGTAGCTTTAGCGGGGGGGCCCGAAACATTCAGTACTTC,CASSFSGGARNIQYF
TRBV10-3,few,TRBJ1-6,TRBD1,TGTGCCACCGGGACAGCTGATAATTCACCCCTCCACTTT,CATGTADNSPLHF
TRBV18,few,TRBJ1-2,TRBD1,TGTGCCAGCTCACCACGAGGGACAGATGGCTACACCTTC,CASSPRGTDGYTF
TRBV5-4,.,TRBJ2-6,TRBD1,TGTGCCAGCAGCATTGACAGGGGAGCTGGGGCCAACGTCCTGACTTTC,CASSIDRGAGANVLTF
TRBV7-9,.,TRBJ1-3,.,TGTGCCAGCAGCTTAGAACAGGGAAACACCATATATTTT,CASSLEQGNTIYF
TRBV3-1/TRBV3-2,few,TRBJ1-2,.,TGTGCCAGCAGCCAGGCTAACTATGGCTACACCTTC,CASSQANYGYTF
TRBV5-1,once,TRBJ1-2,.,TGCGCCAGCAACGCAGGGTGGGCTAACTATGGCTACACCTTC,CASNAGWANYGYTF
TRBV7-8,.,TRBJ2-5,.,TGTGCCAGCAGCTCCCTAAGAGGAGGGGAATACTCGACCCAGTACTTC,CASSSLRGGEYSTQYF
TRBV9,.,TRBJ2-2,.,TGTGCCAGCAGCTTCCCCGCCACCGGGGAGCTGTTTTTT,CASSFPATGELFF
TRBV2,.,TRBJ1-6,.,TGTGCCAGCAGGGTAACAGCGAGCTCCTATAATTCACCCCTCCACTTT,CASRVTASSYNSPLHF
TRBV6-5,.,TRBJ2-1,.,TGTGCCAGCAGTTACGGGGCGGGGCTGGGGTACAATGAGCAGTTCTTC,CASSYGAGLGYNEQFF
TRBV20-1,.,TRBJ1-3,.,TGTTACGACGGAAACACCATATATTTT,CYDGNTIYF